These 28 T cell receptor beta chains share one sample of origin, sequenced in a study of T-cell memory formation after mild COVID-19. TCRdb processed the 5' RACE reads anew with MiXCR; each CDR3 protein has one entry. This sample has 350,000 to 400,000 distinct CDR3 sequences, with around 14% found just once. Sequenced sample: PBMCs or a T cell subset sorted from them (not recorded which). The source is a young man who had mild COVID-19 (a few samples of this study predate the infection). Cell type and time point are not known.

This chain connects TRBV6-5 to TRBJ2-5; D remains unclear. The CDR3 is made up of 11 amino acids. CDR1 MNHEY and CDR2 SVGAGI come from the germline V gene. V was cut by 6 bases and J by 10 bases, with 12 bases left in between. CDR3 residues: CASSLGRNQYF. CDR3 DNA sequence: TGTGCCAGCAGCCTAGGGCGGAACCAGTACTTC.

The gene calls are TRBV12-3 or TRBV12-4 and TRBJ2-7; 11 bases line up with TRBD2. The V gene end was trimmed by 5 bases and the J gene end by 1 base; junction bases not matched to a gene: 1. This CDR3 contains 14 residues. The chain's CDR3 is CASSTSGRSYEQYF. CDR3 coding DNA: TGTGCCAGCAGTACTAGCGGGAGATCCTACGAGCAGTACTTC.

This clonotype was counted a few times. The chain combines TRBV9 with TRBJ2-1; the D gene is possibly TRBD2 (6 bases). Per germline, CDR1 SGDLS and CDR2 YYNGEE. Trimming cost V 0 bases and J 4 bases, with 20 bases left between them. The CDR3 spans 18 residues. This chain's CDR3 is CASSVGPEGTPPYNEQFF. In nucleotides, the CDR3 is TGTGCCAGCAGCGTAGGGCCCGAGGGGACTCCACCGTACAATGAGCAGTTCTTC. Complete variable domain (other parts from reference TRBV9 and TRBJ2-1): DSGVTQTPKHLITATGQRVTLRCSPRSGDLSVYWYQQSLDQGLQFLIQYYNGEERAKGNILERFSAQQFPDLHSELNLSSLELGDSALYFCASSVGPEGTPPYNEQFFGPGTRLTVL.

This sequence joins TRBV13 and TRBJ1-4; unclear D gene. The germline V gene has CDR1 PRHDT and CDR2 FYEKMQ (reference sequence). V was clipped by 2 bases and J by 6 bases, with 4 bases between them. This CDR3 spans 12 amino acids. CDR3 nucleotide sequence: TGTGCCAGCAGCTTATCCGATGAAAAACTGTTTTTT. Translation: CASSLSDEKLFF.

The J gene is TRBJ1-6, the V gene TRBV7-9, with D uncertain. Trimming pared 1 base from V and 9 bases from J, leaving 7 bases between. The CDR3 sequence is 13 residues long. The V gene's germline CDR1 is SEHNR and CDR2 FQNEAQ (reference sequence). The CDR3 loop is CASSLDYGSPLHF. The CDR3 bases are TGTGCCAGCAGCTTAGATTATGGTTCACCCCTCCACTTT.

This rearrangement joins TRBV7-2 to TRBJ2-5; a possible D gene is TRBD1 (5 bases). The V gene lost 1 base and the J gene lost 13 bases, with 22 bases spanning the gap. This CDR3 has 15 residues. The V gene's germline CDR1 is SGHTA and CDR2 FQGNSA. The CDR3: CASSLGDRGGAVWYF. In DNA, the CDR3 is TGTGCCAGCAGCTTAGGCGACCGTGGTGGGGCAGTTTGGTACTTC.

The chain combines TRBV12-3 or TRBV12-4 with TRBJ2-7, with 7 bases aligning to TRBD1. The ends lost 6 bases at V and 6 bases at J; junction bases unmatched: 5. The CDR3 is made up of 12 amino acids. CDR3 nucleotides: TGTGCCAGCAGCGACAGGGTCCGCGAGCAGTACTTC. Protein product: CASSDRVREQYF.

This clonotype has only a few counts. In nucleotides, the CDR3 is TGCGCCAGCAGCTTGTACGCAGGGGCGGACACTGAAGCTTTCTTT. Its protein is CASSLYAGADTEAFF. The rearrangement uses TRBV5-1 and TRBJ1-1; TRBD1 is a possible D gene (6 bases). In germline, CDR1 is SGHRS, CDR2 YFSETQ. CDR3 size: 15 residues. The V end was cut by 1 base, the J end by 3 bases, with 13 bases between.

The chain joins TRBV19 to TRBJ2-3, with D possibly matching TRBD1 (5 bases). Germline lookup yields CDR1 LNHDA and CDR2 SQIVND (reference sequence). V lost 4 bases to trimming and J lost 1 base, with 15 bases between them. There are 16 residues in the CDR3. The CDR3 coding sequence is TGTGCCAGTAGTAACAGGAAAACTTCGGGCACAGATACGCAGTATTTT. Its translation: CASSNRKTSGTDTQYF.

CDR3 in amino acids: CASSPLAGGIDTQYF. DNA of the CDR3: TGTGCCAGCAGCCCACTAGCGGGGGGGATAGATACGCAGTATTTT. The chain employs TRBV12-3 or TRBV12-4 and TRBJ2-3, with 13 bases lining up with TRBD2. The CDR3 has 15 amino acids. The V segment lost 6 bases and the J segment 5 bases; nucleotides outside the gene matches: 5.

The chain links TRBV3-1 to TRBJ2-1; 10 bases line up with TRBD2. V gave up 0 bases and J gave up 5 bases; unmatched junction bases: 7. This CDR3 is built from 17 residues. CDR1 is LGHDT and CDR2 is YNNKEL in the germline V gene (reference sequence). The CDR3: CASSQEEAGGLDNEQFF. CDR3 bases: TGTGCCAGCAGCCAAGAAGAAGCGGGGGGGCTCGACAATGAGCAGTTCTTC.

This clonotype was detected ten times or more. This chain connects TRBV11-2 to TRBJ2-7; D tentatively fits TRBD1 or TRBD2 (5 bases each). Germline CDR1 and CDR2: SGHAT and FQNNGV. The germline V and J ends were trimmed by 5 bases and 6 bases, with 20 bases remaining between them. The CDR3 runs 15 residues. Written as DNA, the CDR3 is TGTGCCAGCAGCCTCCCGGGGCCCGGCTTGGCCGAGCAGTACGTC. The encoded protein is CASSLPGPGLAEQYV.

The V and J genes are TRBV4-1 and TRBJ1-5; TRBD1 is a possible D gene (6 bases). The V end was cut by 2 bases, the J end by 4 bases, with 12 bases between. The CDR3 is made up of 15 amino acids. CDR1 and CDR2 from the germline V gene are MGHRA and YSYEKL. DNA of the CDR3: TGCGCCAGCAGCCAATTAGGACAGTCGAATCAGCCCCAGCATTTT. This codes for CASSQLGQSNQPQHF.

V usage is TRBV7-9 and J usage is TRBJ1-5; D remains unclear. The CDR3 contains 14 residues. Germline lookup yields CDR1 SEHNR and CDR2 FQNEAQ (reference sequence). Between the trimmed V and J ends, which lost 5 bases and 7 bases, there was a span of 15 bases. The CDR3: CASSPAAVGQPQHF. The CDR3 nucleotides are TGTGCCAGCAGCCCCGCCGCAGTAGGGCAGCCCCAGCATTTT.

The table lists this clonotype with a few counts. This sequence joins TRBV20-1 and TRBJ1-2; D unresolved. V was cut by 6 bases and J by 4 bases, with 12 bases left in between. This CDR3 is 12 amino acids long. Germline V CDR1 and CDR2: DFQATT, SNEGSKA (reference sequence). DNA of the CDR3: TGCAGTGCCGAGCAGGTATTCTATGGCTACACCTTC. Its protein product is CSAEQVFYGYTF.

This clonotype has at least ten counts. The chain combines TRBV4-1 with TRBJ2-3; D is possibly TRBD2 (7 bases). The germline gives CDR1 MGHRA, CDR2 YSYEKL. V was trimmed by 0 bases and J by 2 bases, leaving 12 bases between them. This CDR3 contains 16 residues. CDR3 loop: CASSQDGGATTDTQYF. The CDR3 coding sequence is TGCGCCAGCAGCCAAGATGGGGGGGCCACCACAGATACGCAGTATTTT.

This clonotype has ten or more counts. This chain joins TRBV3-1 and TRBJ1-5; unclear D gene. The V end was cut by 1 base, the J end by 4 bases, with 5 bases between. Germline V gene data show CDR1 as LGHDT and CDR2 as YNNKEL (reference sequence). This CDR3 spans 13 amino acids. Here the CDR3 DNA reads TGTGCCAGCAGCCAAGCTCCGAATCAGCCCCAGCATTTT. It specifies CASSQAPNQPQHF. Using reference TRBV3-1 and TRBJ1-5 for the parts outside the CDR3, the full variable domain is DTAVSQTPKYLVTQMGNDKSIKCEQNLGHDTMYWYKQDSKKFLKIMFSYNNKELIINETVPNRFSPKSPDKAHLNLHINSLELGDSAVYFCASSQAPNQPQHFGDGTRLSIL.

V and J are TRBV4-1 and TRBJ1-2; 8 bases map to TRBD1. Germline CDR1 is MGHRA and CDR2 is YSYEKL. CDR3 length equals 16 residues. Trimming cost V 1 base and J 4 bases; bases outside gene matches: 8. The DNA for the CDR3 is TGCGCCAGCAGCCAAGTGAGTACAGGACAGGGCTATGGCTACACCTTC. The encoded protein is CASSQVSTGQGYGYTF.

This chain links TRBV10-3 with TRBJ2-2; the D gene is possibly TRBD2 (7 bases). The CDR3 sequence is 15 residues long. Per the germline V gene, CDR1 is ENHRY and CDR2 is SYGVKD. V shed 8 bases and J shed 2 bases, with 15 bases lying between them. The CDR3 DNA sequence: TGTGCCATCGGGGGGGCCGCAACAAACACCGGGGAGCTGTTTTTT. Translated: CAIGGAATNTGELFF.

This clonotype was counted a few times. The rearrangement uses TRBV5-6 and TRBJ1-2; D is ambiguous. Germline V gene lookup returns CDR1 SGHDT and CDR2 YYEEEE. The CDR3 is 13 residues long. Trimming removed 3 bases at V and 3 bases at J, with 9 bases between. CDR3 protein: CASSSRRYYGYTF. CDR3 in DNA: TGTGCCAGCAGCTCGAGACGGTACTATGGCTACACCTTC.

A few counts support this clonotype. CDR3 region: CASSLIPTGETQYF. The CDR3 region has the DNA TGCGCCAGCAGCTTGATCCCAACGGGGGAGACCCAGTACTTC. The rearrangement joins TRBV5-1 to TRBJ2-5, with D perhaps matching TRBD2 (5 bases). Germline V gene sequence: CDR1 SGHRS, CDR2 YFSETQ. Trimming stripped 1 base from V and 5 bases from J, with 12 bases between. The CDR3 is 14 residues long.

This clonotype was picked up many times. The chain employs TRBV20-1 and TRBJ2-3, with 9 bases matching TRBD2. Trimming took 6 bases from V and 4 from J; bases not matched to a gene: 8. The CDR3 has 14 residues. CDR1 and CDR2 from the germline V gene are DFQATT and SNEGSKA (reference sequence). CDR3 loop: CSASASGEADTQYF. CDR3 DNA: TGCAGTGCCTCAGCTAGCGGGGAAGCAGATACGCAGTATTTT.

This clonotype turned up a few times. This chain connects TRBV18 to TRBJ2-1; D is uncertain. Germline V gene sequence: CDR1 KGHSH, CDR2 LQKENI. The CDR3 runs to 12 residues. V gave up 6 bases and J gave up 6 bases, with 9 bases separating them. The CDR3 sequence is CASSLFSNEQFF. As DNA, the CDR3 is TGTGCCAGCTCCCTCTTCTCCAATGAGCAGTTCTTC.

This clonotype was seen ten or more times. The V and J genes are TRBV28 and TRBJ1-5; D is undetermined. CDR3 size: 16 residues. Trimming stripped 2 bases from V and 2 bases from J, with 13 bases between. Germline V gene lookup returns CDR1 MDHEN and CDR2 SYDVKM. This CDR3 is CASSLGTTRGNQPQHF. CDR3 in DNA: TGTGCCAGCAGTTTAGGCACAACAAGGGGCAATCAGCCCCAGCATTTT.

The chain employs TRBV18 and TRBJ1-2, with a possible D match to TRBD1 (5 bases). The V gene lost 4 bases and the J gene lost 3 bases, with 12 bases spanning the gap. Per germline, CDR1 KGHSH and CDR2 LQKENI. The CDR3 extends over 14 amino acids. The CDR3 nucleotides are TGTGCCAGCTCACACCCAGGGCGGGACTATGGCTACACCTTC. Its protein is CASSHPGRDYGYTF.

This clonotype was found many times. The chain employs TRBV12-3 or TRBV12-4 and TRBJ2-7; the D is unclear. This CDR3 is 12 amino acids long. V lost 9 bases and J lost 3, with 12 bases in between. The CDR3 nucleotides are TGTGCCAGTTCCAGGAATCTCTACGAGCAGTACTTC. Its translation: CASSRNLYEQYF.

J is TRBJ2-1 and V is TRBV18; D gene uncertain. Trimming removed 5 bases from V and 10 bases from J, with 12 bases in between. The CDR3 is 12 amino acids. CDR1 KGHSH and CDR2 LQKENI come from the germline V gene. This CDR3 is CASSRWGREQFF. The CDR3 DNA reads TGTGCCAGCTCAAGGTGGGGTCGAGAGCAGTTCTTC.

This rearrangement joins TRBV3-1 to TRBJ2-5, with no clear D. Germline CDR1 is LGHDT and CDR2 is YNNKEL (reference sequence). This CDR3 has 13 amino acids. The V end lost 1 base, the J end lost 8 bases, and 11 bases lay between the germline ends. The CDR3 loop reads CASSQGPLQTQYF. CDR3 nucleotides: TGTGCCAGCAGCCAAGGACCCCTCCAAACCCAGTACTTC.